In this sample, the clone carrying this TCR beta chain turned up many times. Its target is not known. This CDR3 spans 15 amino acids. Germline CDR1 SEHNR, CDR2 FQNEAQ (reference sequence). The ends were cut back, 7 bases at V and 6 bases at J, with 22 bases in the middle. Thyroid ultrasound and orbital computed tomography, with clinical symptoms and serum thyroxine and TRAb, informed diagnoses. The data originate from a study of T cells in Graves' hyperthyroidism and ophthalmopathy. General observations from the study: Among clonotypes expanded in thyroid above 0.001, most were also found in blood. Ophthalmopathy and stable hyperthyroidism were told apart by a 13 V-J model.

TCR beta CDR3 sequences were amplified from RNA transcripts. In the first-round RT-PCR of the TCR CDR3, the HTBI primer set was used. TCRdb independently ran MiXCR on the multiplex PCR reads; one entry per CDR3 protein. The sample yields more than 50,000 distinct CDR3 sequences, around 48% seen once. J is TRBJ2-7 and V is TRBV7-9, with D possibly called TRBD1 or TRBD2 (7 bases each). Source material: blood. The sequence was collected from a young woman with Graves' ophthalmopathy. In DNA form, the CDR3 reads TGTGCCAGCACCCCCCAGGGGGGAGGGGGGGTCGAGCAGTACTTC. This sequence encodes CASTPQGGGGVEQYF.